The present T cell receptor (beta chain) was sequenced within a study of follicular helper T cells after annual influenza vaccination (dated by TCRdb to about 2017). Some background on the complete study: Blood was collected on days 0, 7 and 28 after each seasonal influenza vaccination. One week after vaccination, a second recruited cohort of about eleven subjects (Table S1) displayed a similar ICOS+CD38+ cTfh response. The 2013-2014 samples were cryopreserved, while the 2015 samples were processed right after collection. To study recall of cTfh clones, some subjects were followed across successive annual vaccinations spanning the 2013-2014, 2014-2015 and 2015-2016 seasons. Multi-year samples were available from six subjects, with four subjects covering two vaccination seasons and two subjects covering three seasons. Study-level results and caveats: Day 7 ICOS+CD38+ clones were most often found later in ICOS-CD38- cTfh, suggesting that subset may serve as a memory reservoir. With successive annual vaccinations, a recurrent oligoclonal ICOS+CD38+ cTfh response was recalled, and this response contained tetramer and AIM influenza-specific clonotypes. ICOS+CD38+ cTfh clonality correlated with the frequency of that population, and its change correlated with the change in circulating plasmablast frequency. Productive TCRB sequences were recovered from only about 10-23% of analyzed cells, so rare clonotypes could not be sampled.

The sample's time point, from its label and the paper: 2014-2015 season, pre-vaccination. TCRB sequencing was used to follow sorted CD4 subsets from the blood of adults before and after they were given the seasonal inactivated influenza vaccine (Fluvarix). To be eligible, subjects had to live in the community and must not have received influenza vaccine in the previous 6 months. Exclusions included influenza vaccine contraindications, substance abuse, HIV/AIDS, active malignancy, immunomodulatory medication and active illness such as respiratory infection. Between roughly 35 and 110 mL of blood was sampled per time point. Non-naive CD4+CXCR5+PD-1+ cells were defined as circulating Tfh and were sorted into two fractions, ICOS+CD38+ and ICOS-CD38-. Ficoll-Paque PLUS or SepMate separation was used to isolate PBMC. Before DNA was extracted, the cell subsets were sorted from PBMC using a BD FACS Aria.

The receptor library was made with the immunoSEQ multiplex PCR assay. Adaptive Biotechnologies carried out TCRB amplification, library preparation, sequencing and preliminary bioinformatics at Survey level resolution. TCRB sequencing used multiplex PCR amplification of genomic DNA from sorted cTfh populations. As for the original processing: In R, clonality was calculated as 1 minus the normalized Shannon entropy, and the Gini index was computed using the R package ineq. To get the overlap score, the summed counts of shared sequences were divided by the total counts of all sequences in both of the compared samples. Fisher's exact test, with an assumed theoretical repertoire of 10^7 TCRB sequences, was used to assess the significance of shared clonotypes. Drawn from immuneACCESS, this table holds only the in-frame rearrangements with V and J called that TCRdb kept. Clones are partly lost; checked studies trace under half to an unresolved V gene and leave the rest unexplained. V, J and clone size are taken as reported in that table, and D and trimming were inferred from the DNA itself. In all, the sample holds about 27,000 clones, and 65% to 85% of those were seen once. The ten largest clonotypes hold roughly 1.2% of the sample.

The CDR3 has 15 amino acids, counting the end cysteine and phenylalanine. The retained sequence is limited to the CDR3, 45 bases, with the frame set at the first base. CDR1 SGHAT and CDR2 FQNNGV are derived from the germline V gene. V drops 4 bases and J drops 6 bases, leaving 18 bases in between. Regarding this clone: It has no known antigen specificity. There are no base qualities to consult, and no much larger clone falls within one base.

The chain employs TRBV11-2 and TRBJ1-2, with the D gene not confidently named. This sequence originates from an adult who received the influenza vaccine. The material was CXCR5+ CD38- circulating T follicular helper cells from blood, obtained on the day of influenza vaccination. Taken with the paper, the label for cell subset or site translates to: circulating Tfh, non-naive CD4+CXCR5+PD-1+ (ICOS+CD38+ or ICOS-CD38-). CDR3 protein: CASSSRSGSHDGYTF. In nucleotides, the sequence is TGTGCCAGCAGCTCCCGTTCAGGCAGCCACGATGGCTACACCTTC.